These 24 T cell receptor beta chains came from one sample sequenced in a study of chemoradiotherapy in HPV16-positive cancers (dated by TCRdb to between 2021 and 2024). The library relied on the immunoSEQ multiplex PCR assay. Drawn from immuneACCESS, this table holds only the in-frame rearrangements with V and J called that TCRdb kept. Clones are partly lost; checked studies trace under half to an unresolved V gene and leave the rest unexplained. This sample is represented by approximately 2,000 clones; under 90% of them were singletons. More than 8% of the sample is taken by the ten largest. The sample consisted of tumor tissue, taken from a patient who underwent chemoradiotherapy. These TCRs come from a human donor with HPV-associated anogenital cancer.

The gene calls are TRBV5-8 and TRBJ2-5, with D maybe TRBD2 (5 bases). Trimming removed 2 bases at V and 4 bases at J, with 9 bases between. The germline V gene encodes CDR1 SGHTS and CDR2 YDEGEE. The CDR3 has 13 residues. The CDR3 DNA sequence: TGTGCCAGCAGCTTACAAGAGGGAGAGACCCAGTACTTC. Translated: CASSLQEGETQYF. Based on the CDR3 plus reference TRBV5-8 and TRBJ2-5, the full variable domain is EAGVTQSPTHLIKTRGQQATLRCSPISGHTSVYWYQQALGLGLQFLLWYDEGEERNRGNFPPRFSGRQFPNYSSELNVNALELEDSALYLCASSLQEGETQYFGPGTRLLVL.

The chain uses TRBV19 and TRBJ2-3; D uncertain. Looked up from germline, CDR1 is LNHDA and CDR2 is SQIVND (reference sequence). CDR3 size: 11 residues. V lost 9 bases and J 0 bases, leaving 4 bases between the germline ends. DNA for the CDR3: TGTGCCAGCCAAAGCACAGATACGCAGTATTTT. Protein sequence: CASQSTDTQYF.

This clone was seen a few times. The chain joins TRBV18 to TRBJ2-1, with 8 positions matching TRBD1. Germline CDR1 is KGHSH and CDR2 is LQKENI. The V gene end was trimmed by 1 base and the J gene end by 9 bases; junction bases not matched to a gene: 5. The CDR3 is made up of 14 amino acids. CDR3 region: CASSPLTGVGEQFF. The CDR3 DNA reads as TGTGCCAGCTCACCACTGACAGGGGTTGGTGAGCAGTTCTTC.

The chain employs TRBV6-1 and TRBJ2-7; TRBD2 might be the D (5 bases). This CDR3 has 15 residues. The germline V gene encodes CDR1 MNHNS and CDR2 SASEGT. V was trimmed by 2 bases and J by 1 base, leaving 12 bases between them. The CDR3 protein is CASSEIFGVSYEQYF. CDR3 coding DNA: TGTGCCAGCAGTGAAATATTCGGGGTTTCCTACGAGCAGTACTTC.

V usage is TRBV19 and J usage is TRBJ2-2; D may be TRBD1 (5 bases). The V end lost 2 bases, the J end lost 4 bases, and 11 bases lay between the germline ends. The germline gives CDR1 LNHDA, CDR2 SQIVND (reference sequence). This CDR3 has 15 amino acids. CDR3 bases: TGTGCCAGTAGTATAAGGGGCGCCTTCACCGGGGAGCTGTTTTTT. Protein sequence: CASSIRGAFTGELFF. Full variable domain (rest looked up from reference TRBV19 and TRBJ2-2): DGGITQSPKYLFRKEGQNVTLSCEQNLNHDAMYWYRQDPGQGLRLIYYSQIVNDFQKGDIAEGYSVSREKKESFPLTVTSAQKNPTAFYLCASSIRGAFTGELFFGEGSRLTVL.

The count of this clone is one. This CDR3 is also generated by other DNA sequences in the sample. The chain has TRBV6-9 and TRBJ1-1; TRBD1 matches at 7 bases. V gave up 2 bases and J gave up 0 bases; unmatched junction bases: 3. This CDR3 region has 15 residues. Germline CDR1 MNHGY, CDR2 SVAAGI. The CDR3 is CASSYGTALNTEAFF. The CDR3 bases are TGTGCCAGCAGTTATGGGACAGCCCTGAACACTGAAGCTTTCTTT.

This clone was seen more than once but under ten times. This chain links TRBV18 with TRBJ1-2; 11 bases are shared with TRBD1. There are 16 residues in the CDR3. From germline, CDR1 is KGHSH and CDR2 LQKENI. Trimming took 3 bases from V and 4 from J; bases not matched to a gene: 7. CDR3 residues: CASSPLGQGASYGYTF. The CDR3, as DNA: TGTGCCAGCTCACCCCTAGGACAGGGGGCCTCCTATGGCTACACCTTC.

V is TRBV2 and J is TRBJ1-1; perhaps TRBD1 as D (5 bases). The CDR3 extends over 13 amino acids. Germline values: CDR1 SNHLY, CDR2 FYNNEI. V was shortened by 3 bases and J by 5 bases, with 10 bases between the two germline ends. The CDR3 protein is CASSDRARTEAFF. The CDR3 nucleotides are TGTGCCAGCAGTGACAGGGCGAGGACTGAAGCTTTCTTT.

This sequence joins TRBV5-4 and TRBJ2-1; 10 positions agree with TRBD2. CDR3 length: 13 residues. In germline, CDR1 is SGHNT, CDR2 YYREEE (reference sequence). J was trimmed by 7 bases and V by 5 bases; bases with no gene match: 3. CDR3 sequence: CASRSGGANEQFF. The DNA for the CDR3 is TGTGCCAGCAGGAGCGGGGGGGCGAATGAGCAGTTCTTC.

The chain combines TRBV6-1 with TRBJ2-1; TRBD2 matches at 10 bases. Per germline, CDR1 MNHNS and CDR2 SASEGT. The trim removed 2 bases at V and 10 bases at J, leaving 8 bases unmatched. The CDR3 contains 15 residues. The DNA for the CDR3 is TGTGCCAGCAGTGAACAAGCTAGCGGGAGCCGCGAGCAGTTCTTC. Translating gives CASSEQASGSREQFF.

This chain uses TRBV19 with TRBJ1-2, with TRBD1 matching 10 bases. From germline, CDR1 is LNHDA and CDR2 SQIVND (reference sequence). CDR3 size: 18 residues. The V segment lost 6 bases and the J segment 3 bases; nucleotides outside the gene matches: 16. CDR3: CASRTLWDRGVEDYGYTF. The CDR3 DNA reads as TGTGCCAGTAGGACCCTGTGGGACAGGGGTGTAGAGGACTATGGCTACACCTTC.

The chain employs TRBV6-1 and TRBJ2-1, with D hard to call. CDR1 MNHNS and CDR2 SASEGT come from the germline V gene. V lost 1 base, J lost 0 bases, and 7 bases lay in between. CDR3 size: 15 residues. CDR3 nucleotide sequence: TGTGCCAGCAGTGAAGGGTCTAGCTCCTACAATGAGCAGTTCTTC. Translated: CASSEGSSSYNEQFF.

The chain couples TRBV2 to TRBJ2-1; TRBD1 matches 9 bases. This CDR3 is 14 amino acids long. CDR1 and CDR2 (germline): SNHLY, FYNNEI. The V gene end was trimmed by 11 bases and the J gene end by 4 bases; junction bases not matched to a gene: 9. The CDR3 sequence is CAGASGTGYNEQFF. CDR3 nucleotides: TGTGCCGGCGCTTCCGGGACAGGGTACAATGAGCAGTTCTTC.

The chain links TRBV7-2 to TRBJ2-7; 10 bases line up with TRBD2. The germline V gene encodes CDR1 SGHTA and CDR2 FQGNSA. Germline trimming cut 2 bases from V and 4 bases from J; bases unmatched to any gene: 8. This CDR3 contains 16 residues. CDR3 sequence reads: CASSLYGTSETYEQYF. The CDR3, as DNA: TGTGCCAGCAGCTTATACGGGACTAGCGAGACATACGAGCAGTACTTC.

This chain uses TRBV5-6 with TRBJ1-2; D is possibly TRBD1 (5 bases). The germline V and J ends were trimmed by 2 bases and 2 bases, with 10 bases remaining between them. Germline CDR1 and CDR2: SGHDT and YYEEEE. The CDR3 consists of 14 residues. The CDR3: CASSFQGGNYGYTF. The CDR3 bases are TGTGCCAGCAGCTTCCAGGGTGGAAACTATGGCTACACCTTC. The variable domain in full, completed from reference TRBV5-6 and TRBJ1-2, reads DAGVTQSPTHLIKTRGQQVTLRCSPKSGHDTVSWYQQALGQGPQFIFQYYEEEERQRGNFPDRFSGHQFPNYSSELNVNALLLGDSALYLCASSFQGGNYGYTFGSGTRLTVV.

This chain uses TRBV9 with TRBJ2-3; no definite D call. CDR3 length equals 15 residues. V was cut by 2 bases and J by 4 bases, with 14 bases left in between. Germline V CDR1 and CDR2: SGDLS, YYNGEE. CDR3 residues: CASSVAADVADTQYF. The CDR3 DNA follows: TGTGCCAGCAGCGTCGCGGCCGACGTGGCAGATACGCAGTATTTT.

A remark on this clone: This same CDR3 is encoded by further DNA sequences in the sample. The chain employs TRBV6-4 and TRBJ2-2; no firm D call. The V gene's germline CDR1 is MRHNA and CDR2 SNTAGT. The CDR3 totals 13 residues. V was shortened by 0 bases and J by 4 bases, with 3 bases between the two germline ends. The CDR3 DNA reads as TGTGCCAGCAGTGACTCTACCACCGGGGAGCTGTTTTTT. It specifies CASSDSTTGELFF.

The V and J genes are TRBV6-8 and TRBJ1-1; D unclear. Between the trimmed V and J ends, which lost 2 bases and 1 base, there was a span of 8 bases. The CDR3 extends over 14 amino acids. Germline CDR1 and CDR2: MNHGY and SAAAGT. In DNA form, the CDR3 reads TGTGCCAGCAGTTACAGGGAGGCGAACACTGAAGCTTTCTTT. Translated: CASSYREANTEAFF.

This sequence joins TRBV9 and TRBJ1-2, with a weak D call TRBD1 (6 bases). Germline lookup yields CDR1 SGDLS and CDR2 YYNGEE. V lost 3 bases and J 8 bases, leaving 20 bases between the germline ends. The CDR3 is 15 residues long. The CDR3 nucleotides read TGTGCCAGCAGCGAGGGGGGGATCAGAAGAGGAGGCTACACCTTC. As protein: CASSEGGIRRGGYTF.

For the CDR3, the DNA is TGCGCCAGCAGCTTGTCGTCTGGGTCAGGTGCTTCCTACGAGCAGTACTTC. It codes for CASSLSSGSGASYEQYF. The chain carries TRBV5-1 and TRBJ2-7; D remains ambiguous. Trimming shortened V by 1 base and J by 1 base, and 18 bases separated the two germline ends. Germline CDR1 and CDR2: SGHRS and YFSETQ. The CDR3 contains 17 residues. Drawing the rest from reference TRBV5-1 and TRBJ2-7, the complete variable domain is KAGVTQTPRYLIKTRGQQVTLSCSPISGHRSVSWYQQTPGQGLQFLFEYFSETQRNKGNFPGRFSGRQFSNSRSEMNVSTLELGDSALYLCASSLSSGSGASYEQYFGPGTRLTVT.

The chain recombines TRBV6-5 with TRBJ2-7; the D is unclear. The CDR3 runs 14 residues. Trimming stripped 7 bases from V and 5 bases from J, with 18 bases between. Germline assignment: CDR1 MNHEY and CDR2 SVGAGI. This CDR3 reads CASTRHSTSHEQYF. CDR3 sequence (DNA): TGTGCCAGCACCCGACACTCCACAAGCCACGAGCAGTACTTC.

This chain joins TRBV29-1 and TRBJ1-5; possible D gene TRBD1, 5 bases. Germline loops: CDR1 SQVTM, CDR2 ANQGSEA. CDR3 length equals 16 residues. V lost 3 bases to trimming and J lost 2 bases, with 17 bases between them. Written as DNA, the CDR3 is TGCAGCGTTGAGGTGGAGGGACCTGGAGGCAATCAGCCCCAGCATTTT. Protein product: CSVEVEGPGGNQPQHF.

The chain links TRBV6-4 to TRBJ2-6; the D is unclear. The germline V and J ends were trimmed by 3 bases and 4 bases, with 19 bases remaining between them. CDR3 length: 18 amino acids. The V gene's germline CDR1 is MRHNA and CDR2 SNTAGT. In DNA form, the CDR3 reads TGTGCCAGCAGTGAAACCATTTTTCAGGTCGCCGGGGCCAACGTCCTGACTTTC. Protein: CASSETIFQVAGANVLTF.

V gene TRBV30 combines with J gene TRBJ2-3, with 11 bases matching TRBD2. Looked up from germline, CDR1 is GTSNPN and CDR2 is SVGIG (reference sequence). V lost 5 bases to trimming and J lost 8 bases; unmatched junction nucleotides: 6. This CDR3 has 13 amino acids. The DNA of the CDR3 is TGTGCCTGGGGGCCCACTAGCGGGAGTACGCAGTATTTT. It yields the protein CAWGPTSGSTQYF.